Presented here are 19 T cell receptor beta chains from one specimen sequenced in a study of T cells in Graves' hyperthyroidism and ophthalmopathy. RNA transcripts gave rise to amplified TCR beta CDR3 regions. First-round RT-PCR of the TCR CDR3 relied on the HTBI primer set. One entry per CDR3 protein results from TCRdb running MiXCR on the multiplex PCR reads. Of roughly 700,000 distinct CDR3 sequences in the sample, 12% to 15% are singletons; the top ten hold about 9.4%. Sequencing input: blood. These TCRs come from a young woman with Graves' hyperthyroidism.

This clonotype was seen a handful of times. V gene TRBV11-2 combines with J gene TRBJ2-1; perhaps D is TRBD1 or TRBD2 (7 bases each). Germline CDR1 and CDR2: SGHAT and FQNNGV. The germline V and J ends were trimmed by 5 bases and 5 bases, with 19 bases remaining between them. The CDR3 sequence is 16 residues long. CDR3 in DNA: TGTGCCAGCAGCCCCCGTTCGAGCGGGACAGACAATGAGCAGTTCTTC. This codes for CASSPRSSGTDNEQFF.

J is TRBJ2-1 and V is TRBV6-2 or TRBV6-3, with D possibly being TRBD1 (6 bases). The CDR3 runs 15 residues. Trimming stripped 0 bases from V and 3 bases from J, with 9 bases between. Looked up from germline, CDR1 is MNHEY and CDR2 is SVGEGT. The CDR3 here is CASSYSKDSYNEQFF. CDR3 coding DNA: TGTGCCAGCAGTTACTCGAAGGACAGCTACAATGAGCAGTTCTTC.

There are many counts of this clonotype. The CDR3 spells CASSTGTGPGNIQYF. As DNA, the CDR3 is TGTGCCAGCTCGACCGGGACAGGCCCCGGGAACATTCAGTACTTC. The V gene is TRBV18, the J gene TRBJ2-4; 8 nucleotides align to TRBD1. The CDR3 is 15 amino acids. Trimming took 6 bases from V and 7 from J; bases not matched to a gene: 11. The germline V gene has CDR1 KGHSH and CDR2 LQKENI. The full variable domain, its missing parts supplied by reference TRBV18 and TRBJ2-4, is NAGVMQNPRHLVRRRGQEARLRCSPMKGHSHVYWYRQLPEEGLKFMVYLQKENIIDESGMPKERFSAEFPKEGPSILRIQQVVRGDSAAYFCASSTGTGPGNIQYFGAGTRLSVL.

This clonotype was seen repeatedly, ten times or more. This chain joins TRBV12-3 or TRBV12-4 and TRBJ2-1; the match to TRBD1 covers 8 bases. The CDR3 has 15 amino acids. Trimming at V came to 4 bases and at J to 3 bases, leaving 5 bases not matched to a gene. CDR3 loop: CASSSRQGIYNEQFF. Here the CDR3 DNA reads TGTGCCAGCAGTTCCCGACAGGGGATCTACAATGAGCAGTTCTTC.

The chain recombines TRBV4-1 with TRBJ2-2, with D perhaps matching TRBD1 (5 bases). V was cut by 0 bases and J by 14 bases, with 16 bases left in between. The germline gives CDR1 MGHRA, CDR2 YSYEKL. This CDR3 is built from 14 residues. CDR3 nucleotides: TGCGCCAGCAGCCAAGACCCGCTAGAGGACAAACTGTTTTTT. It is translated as CASSQDPLEDKLFF.

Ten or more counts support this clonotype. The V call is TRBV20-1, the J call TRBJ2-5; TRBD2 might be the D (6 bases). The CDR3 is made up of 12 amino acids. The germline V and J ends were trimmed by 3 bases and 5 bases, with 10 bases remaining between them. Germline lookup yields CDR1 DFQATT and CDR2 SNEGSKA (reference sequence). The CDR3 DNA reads TGCAGTGCTAGCGGGAGCATTGAGACCCAGTACTTC. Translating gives CSASGSIETQYF.

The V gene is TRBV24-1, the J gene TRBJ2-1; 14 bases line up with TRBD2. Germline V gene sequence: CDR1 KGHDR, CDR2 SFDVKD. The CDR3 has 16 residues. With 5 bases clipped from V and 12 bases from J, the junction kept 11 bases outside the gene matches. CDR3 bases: TGTGCCACCAGTGCTCTCGGGACTAGCGGGAGTAAGCGGCAGTTCTTC. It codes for CATSALGTSGSKRQFF.

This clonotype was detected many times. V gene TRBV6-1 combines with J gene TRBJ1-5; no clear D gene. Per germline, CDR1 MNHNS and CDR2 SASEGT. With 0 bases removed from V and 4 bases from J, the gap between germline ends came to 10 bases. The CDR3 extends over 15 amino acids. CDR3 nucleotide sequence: TGTGCCAGCAGTGAAGCGGGAAGGTTTAATCAGCCCCAGCATTTT. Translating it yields CASSEAGRFNQPQHF.

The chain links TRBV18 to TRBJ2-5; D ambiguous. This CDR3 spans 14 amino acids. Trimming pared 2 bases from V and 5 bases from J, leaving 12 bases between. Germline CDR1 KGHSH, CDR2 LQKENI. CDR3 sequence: CASSPTPAVETQYF. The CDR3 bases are TGTGCCAGCTCACCAACCCCCGCCGTTGAGACCCAGTACTTC. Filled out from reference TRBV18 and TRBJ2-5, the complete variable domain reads NAGVMQNPRHLVRRRGQEARLRCSPMKGHSHVYWYRQLPEEGLKFMVYLQKENIIDESGMPKERFSAEFPKEGPSILRIQQVVRGDSAAYFCASSPTPAVETQYFGPGTRLLVL.

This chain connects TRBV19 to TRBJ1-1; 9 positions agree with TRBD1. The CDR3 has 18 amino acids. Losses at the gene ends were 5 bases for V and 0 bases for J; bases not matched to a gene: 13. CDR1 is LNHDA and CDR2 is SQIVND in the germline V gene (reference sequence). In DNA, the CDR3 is TGTGCCAGTAGTTTTCGGAACAGGGGGCCTGGGATGAACACTGAAGCTTTCTTT. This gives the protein CASSFRNRGPGMNTEAFF.

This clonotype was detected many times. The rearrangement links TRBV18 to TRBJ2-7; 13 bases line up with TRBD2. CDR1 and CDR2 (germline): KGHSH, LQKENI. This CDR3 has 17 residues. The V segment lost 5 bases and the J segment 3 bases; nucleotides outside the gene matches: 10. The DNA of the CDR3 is TGTGCCAGCTCAGCGGATCTGGGACTAGCGGGGAGCTACGAGCAGTACTTC. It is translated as CASSADLGLAGSYEQYF.

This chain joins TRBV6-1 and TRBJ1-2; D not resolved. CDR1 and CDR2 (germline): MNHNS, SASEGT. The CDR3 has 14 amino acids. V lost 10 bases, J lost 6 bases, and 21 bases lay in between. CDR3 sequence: CATSTEPGRNGYTF. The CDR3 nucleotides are TGTGCCACCTCTACCGAACCGGGGAGGAATGGCTACACCTTC.

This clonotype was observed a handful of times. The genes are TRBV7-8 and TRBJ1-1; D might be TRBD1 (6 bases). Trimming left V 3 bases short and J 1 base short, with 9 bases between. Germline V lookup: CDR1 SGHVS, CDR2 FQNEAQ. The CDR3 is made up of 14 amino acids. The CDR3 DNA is TGTGCCAGCAGCTTCAGGGGCAGGAACACTGAAGCTTTCTTT. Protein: CASSFRGRNTEAFF.

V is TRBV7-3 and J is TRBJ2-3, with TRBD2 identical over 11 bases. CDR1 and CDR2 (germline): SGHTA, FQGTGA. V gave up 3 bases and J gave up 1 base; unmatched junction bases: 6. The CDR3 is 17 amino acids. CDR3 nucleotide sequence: TGTGCCAGCAGCTTCGGGCTAGCGGGAGGAGGCACAGATACGCAGTATTTT. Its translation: CASSFGLAGGGTDTQYF.

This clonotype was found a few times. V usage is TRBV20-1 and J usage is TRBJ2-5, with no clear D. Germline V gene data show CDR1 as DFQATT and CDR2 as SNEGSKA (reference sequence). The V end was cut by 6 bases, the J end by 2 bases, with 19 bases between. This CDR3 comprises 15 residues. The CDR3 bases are TGCAGTGCGGCCGAATTCCATAAACCACAAGAGACCCAGTACTTC. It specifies CSAAEFHKPQETQYF.

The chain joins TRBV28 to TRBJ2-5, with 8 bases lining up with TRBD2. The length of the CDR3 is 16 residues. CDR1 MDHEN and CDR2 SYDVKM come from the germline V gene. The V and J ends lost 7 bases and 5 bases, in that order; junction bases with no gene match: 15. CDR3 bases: TGTGCCAGCACCCCCCCCGGGACTAGGGGGGGGGAGACCCAGTACTTC. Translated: CASTPPGTRGGETQYF.

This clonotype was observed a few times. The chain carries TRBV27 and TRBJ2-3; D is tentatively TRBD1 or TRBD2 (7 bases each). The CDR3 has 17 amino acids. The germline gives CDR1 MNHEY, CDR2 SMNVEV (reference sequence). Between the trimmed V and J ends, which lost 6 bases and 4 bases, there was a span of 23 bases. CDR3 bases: TGTGCCAGCAGCCCCCTCAGGGGGGGGGGAGAGGCAGATACGCAGTATTTT. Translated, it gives CASSPLRGGGEADTQYF.

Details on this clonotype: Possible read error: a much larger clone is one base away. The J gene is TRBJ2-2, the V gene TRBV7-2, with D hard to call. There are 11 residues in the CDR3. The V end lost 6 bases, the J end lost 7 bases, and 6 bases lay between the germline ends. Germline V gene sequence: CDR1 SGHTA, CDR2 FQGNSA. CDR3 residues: CASRVVGELFF. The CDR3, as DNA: TGTGCCAGCAGGGTGGTCGGGGAGCTGTTTTTT.

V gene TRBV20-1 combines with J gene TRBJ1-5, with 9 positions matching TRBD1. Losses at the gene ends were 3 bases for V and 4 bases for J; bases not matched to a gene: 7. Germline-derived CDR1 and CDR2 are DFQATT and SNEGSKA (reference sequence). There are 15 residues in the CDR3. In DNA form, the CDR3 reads TGCAGTGCTAGTTCTGGGACAGGGCGTAATCAGCCCCAGCATTTT. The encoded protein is CSASSGTGRNQPQHF.